The 5 T cell receptor beta chains listed next were all sequenced from one sample in a study of T cells in Graves' hyperthyroidism and ophthalmopathy. TCR beta CDR3 regions were amplified from RNA. In the first-round RT-PCR of the TCR CDR3, the HTBI primer set was used. TCRdb analysed the multiplex PCR reads with MiXCR anew, one entry per CDR3 protein. The table records roughly 500,000 distinct CDR3 sequences, around a quarter of them present only once. Material: blood. The receptors shown here come from a woman aged 25-40 years with Graves' ophthalmopathy.

The CDR3 sequence is CASSFDPGTATGYTF. CDR3 sequence (DNA): TGTGCCAGCAGCTTCGACCCTGGGACGGCTACTGGCTACACCTTC. V is TRBV11-2 and J is TRBJ1-2; D perhaps matches TRBD1 (5 bases). V dropped 3 bases and J dropped 7 bases, with 18 bases sitting between them. CDR3 length equals 15 residues. Germline CDR1 is SGHAT and CDR2 is FQNNGV.

The chain carries TRBV12-3 or TRBV12-4 and TRBJ2-7; possibly TRBD1 or TRBD2 for D (5 bases each). The V end was cut by 6 bases, the J end by 1 base, with 10 bases between. There are 13 residues in the CDR3. The CDR3 DNA reads as TGTGCCAGCAGGGGACCGGCTTCCTACGAGCAGTACTTC. Its protein product is CASRGPASYEQYF.

This clonotype was observed a few times. The chain employs TRBV20-1 and TRBJ2-2; D remains ambiguous. CDR3 length equals 12 residues. The germline gives CDR1 DFQATT, CDR2 SNEGSKA (reference sequence). The V gene lost 6 bases and the J gene lost 3 bases, with 8 bases spanning the gap. CDR3 sequence reads: CSAKAYTGELFF. Here the CDR3 DNA reads TGCAGTGCAAAGGCATACACCGGGGAGCTGTTTTTT.

Written as DNA, the CDR3 is TGTGCCAGCTCCACCGGCGGGGCCTACGAGCAGTACTTC. It yields the protein CASSTGGAYEQYF. This chain uses TRBV28 with TRBJ2-7; perhaps TRBD2 as D (6 bases). Germline CDR1 is MDHEN and CDR2 is SYDVKM. CDR3 length: 13 amino acids. The ends were cut back, 8 bases at V and 2 bases at J, with 13 bases in the middle.

V and J are TRBV12-3 or TRBV12-4 and TRBJ2-7; 8 positions match TRBD1. CDR3 size: 17 residues. Trimming removed 7 bases from V and 5 bases from J; junction bases left unmatched: 19. As DNA, the CDR3 is TGTGCCAGCATCCATGACCCCTGGACAGGGATTGAAGACGAGCAGTACTTC. It encodes CASIHDPWTGIEDEQYF.